These T cell receptor beta chains were read from a single sample in a study of cytomegalovirus exposure and HLA in healthy donors. Data came from immunoSEQ multiplex PCR; TCRdb stores just in-frame clones and leaves some out. This table has 90,000 to 120,000 clones, roughly 71% appearing once. The sequencing input was PBMCs. The receptors stem from a man between 40 and 49 years old in good health and CMV-seropositive. Each CDR3 is given with its conserved first and last residue. The D gene is left open where the match is weak. A row's size may be missing; if present it is once, few, many or a size class.

j_call: TRBJ1-1
clone_size: -
d_call: TRBD1
v_call: TRBV2
cdr3_aa: CATLDRANTEAFF
cdr3_nt: TGTGCCACCCTGGACAGGGCAAACACTGAAGCTTTCTTT

j_call: TRBJ1-2
clone_size: few
d_call: TRBD1
v_call: TRBV30
cdr3_aa: CAWSSLPTGGIYGYTF
cdr3_nt: TGTGCCTGGAGCTCCCTTCCGACAGGGGGTATCTATGGCTACACCTTC

j_call: TRBJ2-5
clone_size: once
d_call: TRBD1
v_call: TRBV30
cdr3_aa: CAWSAGTAQETQYF
cdr3_nt: TGTGCCTGGAGCGCCGGGACAGCCCAAGAGACCCAGTACTTC

j_call: TRBJ2-5
clone_size: -
d_call: TRBD1
v_call: TRBV9
cdr3_aa: CASSARQGSAETQYF
cdr3_nt: TGTGCCAGCAGCGCAAGACAGGGGAGCGCTGAGACCCAGTACTTC

j_call: TRBJ2-1
clone_size: -
d_call: -
v_call: TRBV21-1
cdr3_aa: CASSKGGTSGRGEQFF
cdr3_nt: TGTGCCAGCAGCAAGGGAGGGACTAGCGGGAGAGGTGAGCAGTTCTTC

j_call: TRBJ2-3
clone_size: -
d_call: -
v_call: TRBV18
cdr3_aa: CASSPETGFSTDTQYF
cdr3_nt: TGTGCCAGCTCACCAGAGACAGGATTTAGCACAGATACGCAGTATTTT

j_call: TRBJ2-1
clone_size: -
d_call: -
v_call: TRBV5-4
cdr3_aa: CASSERTSSYNEQFF
cdr3_nt: TGTGCCAGCAGCGAGCGGACCAGCTCCTACAATGAGCAGTTCTTC

j_call: TRBJ1-3
clone_size: few
d_call: TRBD1
v_call: TRBV6-5
cdr3_aa: CASSYSGGASGNTIYF
cdr3_nt: TGTGCCAGCAGTTACTCAGGGGGCGCATCTGGAAACACCATATATTTT

j_call: TRBJ2-7
clone_size: -
d_call: -
v_call: TRBV28
cdr3_aa: CASSLTVDLHEQSF
cdr3_nt: TGTGCCAGCAGCCTGACAGTCGACCTCCACGAGCAGTCCTTC

j_call: TRBJ2-1
clone_size: -
d_call: -
v_call: TRBV5-3
cdr3_aa: CARSPRTRRMFF
cdr3_nt: TGTGCCAGAAGCCCGAGGACAAGGCGCATGTTCTTC

j_call: TRBJ1-3
clone_size: few
d_call: -
v_call: TRBV2
cdr3_aa: CASSQGTGNTIYF
cdr3_nt: TGTGCCAGCAGCCAGGGGACTGGAAACACCATATATTTT

j_call: TRBJ1-2
clone_size: few
d_call: TRBD1
v_call: TRBV2
cdr3_aa: CASSVEGQGRNRANYGYTF
cdr3_nt: TGTGCCAGCAGTGTGGAGGGACAGGGAAGGAACAGAGCTAACTATGGCTACACCTTC

j_call: TRBJ2-1
clone_size: few
d_call: -
v_call: TRBV10-3
cdr3_aa: CAISDPNRGLSNEQFF
cdr3_nt: TGTGCCATCAGTGACCCCAATCGGGGGTTGAGCAATGAGCAGTTCTTC

j_call: TRBJ2-3
clone_size: -
d_call: TRBD2
v_call: TRBV7-3
cdr3_aa: CASSTPSGRATDTQYF
cdr3_nt: TGTGCCAGCAGCACGCCTAGCGGGAGGGCCACAGATACGCAGTATTTT

j_call: TRBJ2-1
clone_size: -
d_call: -
v_call: TRBV25-1
cdr3_aa: CASSAPRGLGQFF
cdr3_nt: TGTGCCAGCAGTGCCCCCCGGGGTCTCGGGCAGTTCTTC

j_call: TRBJ2-4
clone_size: few
d_call: -
v_call: TRBV30
cdr3_aa: CAWSFGLENIQYF
cdr3_nt: TGTGCCTGGAGTTTTGGACTGGAAAACATTCAGTACTTC

j_call: TRBJ2-1
clone_size: -
d_call: -
v_call: TRBV30
cdr3_aa: CAWRAYNEQFF
cdr3_nt: TGTGCCTGGAGGGCATACAATGAGCAGTTCTTC

j_call: TRBJ1-2
clone_size: -
d_call: -
v_call: TRBV5-4
cdr3_aa: CASSLAWGGARDGYTF
cdr3_nt: TGTGCCAGCAGCTTGGCATGGGGGGGGGCTCGGGATGGCTACACCTTC

j_call: TRBJ1-4
clone_size: -
d_call: TRBD1
v_call: TRBV4-1
cdr3_aa: CASSDNRGPGRKLFF
cdr3_nt: TGCGCCAGCAGCGACAACAGGGGGCCCGGTAGAAAACTGTTTTTT

j_call: TRBJ1-5
clone_size: -
d_call: TRBD1
v_call: TRBV28
cdr3_aa: CASRLGTGLINQPQHF
cdr3_nt: TGTGCCAGCAGACTTGGGACAGGACTAATCAATCAGCCCCAGCATTTT

j_call: TRBJ2-1
clone_size: -
d_call: TRBD2
v_call: TRBV28
cdr3_aa: CASRLWGASGSSYNEQFF
cdr3_nt: TGTGCCAGCAGACTTTGGGGGGCCAGCGGGAGCTCCTACAATGAGCAGTTCTTC

j_call: TRBJ2-7
clone_size: -
d_call: -
v_call: TRBV5-4
cdr3_aa: CASSIREISEQYF
cdr3_nt: TGTGCCAGCAGCATCCGAGAAATTAGCGAGCAGTACTTC

j_call: TRBJ1-1
clone_size: -
d_call: -
v_call: TRBV19
cdr3_aa: CASSIDPSTNTEAFF
cdr3_nt: TGTGCCAGTAGTATAGACCCAAGCACCAACACTGAAGCTTTCTTT

j_call: TRBJ2-7
clone_size: -
d_call: -
v_call: TRBV5-4
cdr3_aa: CATSLTGNEQYF
cdr3_nt: TGTGCCACCTCCCTGACGGGAAACGAGCAGTACTTC

j_call: TRBJ2-7
clone_size: once
d_call: -
v_call: TRBV5-1
cdr3_aa: CASSLAGMGHLGDYEQYF
cdr3_nt: TGCGCCAGCAGCTTGGCCGGAATGGGGCACCTTGGGGACTACGAGCAGTACTTC

j_call: TRBJ1-1
clone_size: -
d_call: TRBD1
v_call: TRBV7-2
cdr3_aa: CASSYRGQGTAGTEAFF
cdr3_nt: TGTGCCAGCAGCTACCGGGGACAGGGGACGGCCGGGACTGAAGCTTTCTTT

j_call: TRBJ1-4
clone_size: -
d_call: -
v_call: TRBV19
cdr3_aa: CASSMSARTNEKLFF
cdr3_nt: TGTGCCAGTAGTATGTCCGCCAGAACTAATGAAAAACTGTTTTTT

j_call: TRBJ1-1
clone_size: few
d_call: TRBD1
v_call: TRBV10-3
cdr3_aa: CAITNSDRGTEAFF
cdr3_nt: TGTGCCATAACGAACTCGGACAGGGGGACTGAAGCTTTCTTT

j_call: TRBJ1-4
clone_size: -
d_call: TRBD1
v_call: TRBV6-1
cdr3_aa: CASSGDRGYSEKLFF
cdr3_nt: TGTGCCAGCAGTGGTGACAGGGGGTATAGTGAAAAACTGTTTTTT

j_call: TRBJ2-1
clone_size: once
d_call: TRBD2
v_call: TRBV2
cdr3_aa: CASSESPKTSGRGRGAYNEQFF
cdr3_nt: TGTGCCAGCAGTGAGTCTCCTAAGACTAGCGGGAGAGGGAGAGGGGCCTACAATGAGCAGTTCTTC

j_call: TRBJ2-2
clone_size: -
d_call: -
v_call: TRBV2
cdr3_aa: CASSEAGGEVGELFF
cdr3_nt: TGTGCCAGCAGTGAAGCGGGAGGAGAGGTCGGGGAGCTGTTTTTT

j_call: TRBJ1-2
clone_size: -
d_call: TRBD1
v_call: TRBV6-1
cdr3_aa: CASSVAGTDFYGYTF
cdr3_nt: TGTGCCAGCAGTGTGGCAGGGACAGATTTTTATGGCTACACCTTC

j_call: TRBJ2-1
clone_size: -
d_call: TRBD2
v_call: TRBV5-1
cdr3_aa: CASSLLAGGDNEQFF
cdr3_nt: TGCGCCAGCAGCTTACTAGCGGGGGGAGACAATGAGCAGTTCTTC

j_call: TRBJ2-3
clone_size: -
d_call: TRBD2
v_call: TRBV5-6
cdr3_aa: CASSDGLAGGVTDTQYF
cdr3_nt: TGTGCCAGCAGCGACGGACTAGCGGGAGGGGTCACAGATACGCAGTATTTT

j_call: TRBJ2-2
clone_size: few
d_call: -
v_call: TRBV30
cdr3_aa: CAWSFLVTGELFF
cdr3_nt: TGTGCCTGGAGTTTTCTCGTCACCGGGGAGCTGTTTTTT

j_call: TRBJ1-5
clone_size: few
d_call: TRBD1
v_call: TRBV19
cdr3_aa: CASNLNWAAQGEPQHF
cdr3_nt: TGTGCCAGTAACCTAAATTGGGCAGCCCAGGGGGAGCCCCAGCATTTT

j_call: TRBJ2-1
clone_size: -
d_call: -
v_call: TRBV15
cdr3_aa: CATSPRSRYNEQFF
cdr3_nt: TGTGCCACCAGCCCGCGGAGTCGATACAATGAGCAGTTCTTC

j_call: TRBJ1-2
clone_size: -
d_call: -
v_call: TRBV4-2
cdr3_aa: CASSQEITGIYGYTF
cdr3_nt: TGTGCCAGCAGCCAAGAAATTACAGGAATCTATGGCTACACCTTC

j_call: TRBJ1-4
clone_size: once
d_call: -
v_call: TRBV10-3
cdr3_aa: CAISDKQGSGEKLFF
cdr3_nt: TGTGCCATCAGTGACAAACAGGGATCCGGAGAAAAACTGTTTTTT

j_call: TRBJ2-3
clone_size: few
d_call: TRBD1
v_call: TRBV27
cdr3_aa: CASSRQGADTQYF
cdr3_nt: TGTGCCAGCAGCCGACAGGGCGCAGATACGCAGTATTTT

j_call: TRBJ2-1
clone_size: -
d_call: TRBD2
v_call: TRBV6-6
cdr3_aa: CASTQLGRYEQFF
cdr3_nt: TGTGCCAGCACACAACTCGGGAGGTATGAGCAGTTCTTC

j_call: TRBJ1-3
clone_size: -
d_call: -
v_call: TRBV19
cdr3_aa: CASPGGGTGNTIYF
cdr3_nt: TGTGCCAGCCCCGGGGGAGGGACAGGAAACACCATATATTTT

j_call: TRBJ2-6
clone_size: once
d_call: TRBD1
v_call: TRBV2
cdr3_aa: CASTKTGGLGGANVLTF
cdr3_nt: TGTGCCAGCACAAAGACAGGGGGCTTGGGTGGGGCCAACGTCCTGACTTTC

j_call: TRBJ2-3
clone_size: -
d_call: TRBD2
v_call: TRBV7-9
cdr3_aa: CASSLQGLAGVTDTQYF
cdr3_nt: TGTGCCAGCAGCCTTCAGGGACTAGCGGGAGTTACAGATACGCAGTATTTT

j_call: TRBJ2-3
clone_size: -
d_call: -
v_call: TRBV5-1
cdr3_aa: CASSPDRSTDTQYF
cdr3_nt: TGCGCCAGCAGCCCCGATCGGAGCACAGATACGCAGTATTTT

j_call: TRBJ2-7
clone_size: -
d_call: TRBD2
v_call: TRBV19
cdr3_aa: CASSKRDGSYEQYF
cdr3_nt: TGTGCCAGTAGTAAGCGGGACGGCTCCTACGAGCAGTACTTC

j_call: TRBJ1-4
clone_size: -
d_call: -
v_call: TRBV7-9
cdr3_aa: CASSKEATNEKLFF
cdr3_nt: TGTGCCAGCAGCAAAGAGGCAACTAATGAAAAACTGTTTTTT

j_call: TRBJ2-3
clone_size: -
d_call: -
v_call: TRBV18
cdr3_aa: CASSPPVRGDTQYF
cdr3_nt: TGTGCCAGCTCACCACCGGTCAGGGGAGATACGCAGTATTTT

j_call: TRBJ2-5
clone_size: -
d_call: TRBD2
v_call: TRBV5-6
cdr3_aa: CASSLDSGIARETQYF
cdr3_nt: TGTGCCAGCAGCTTGGATAGCGGGATCGCCCGAGAGACCCAGTACTTC

j_call: TRBJ2-7
clone_size: -
d_call: TRBD2
v_call: TRBV29-1
cdr3_aa: CSAEGAGGYEQYF
cdr3_nt: TGCAGCGCCGAGGGAGCGGGGGGATACGAGCAGTACTTC

j_call: TRBJ2-4
clone_size: many
d_call: TRBD2
v_call: TRBV6-5
cdr3_aa: CASSSGLGLAKNIQYF
cdr3_nt: TGTGCCAGCAGTTCGGGACTAGGGCTAGCCAAAAACATTCAGTACTTC

j_call: TRBJ2-5
clone_size: -
d_call: TRBD1
v_call: TRBV28
cdr3_aa: CASSPGTGRTSQETQYF
cdr3_nt: TGTGCCAGCAGTCCGGGGACAGGCCGTACCTCCCAAGAGACCCAGTACTTC

j_call: TRBJ2-7
clone_size: few
d_call: TRBD2
v_call: TRBV19
cdr3_aa: CASSVTSGSYEQYF
cdr3_nt: TGTGCCAGTAGTGTGACTAGCGGGAGCTACGAGCAGTACTTC

j_call: TRBJ2-3
clone_size: -
d_call: -
v_call: TRBV27
cdr3_aa: CASSLPGRGIRTDTQYF
cdr3_nt: TGTGCCAGCAGTTTGCCCGGTAGGGGGATACGCACAGATACGCAGTATTTT